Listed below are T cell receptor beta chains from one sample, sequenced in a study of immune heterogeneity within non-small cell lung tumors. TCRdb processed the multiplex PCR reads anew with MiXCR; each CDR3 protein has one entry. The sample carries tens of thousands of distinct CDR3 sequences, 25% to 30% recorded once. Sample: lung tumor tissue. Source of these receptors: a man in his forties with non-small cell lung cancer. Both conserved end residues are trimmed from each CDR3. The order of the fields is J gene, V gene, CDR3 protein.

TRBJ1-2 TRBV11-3 ASSYRGQGYGYT
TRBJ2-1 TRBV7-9 ASSLSSGRREQF
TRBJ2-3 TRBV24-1 ATSDLSTRGADTQY
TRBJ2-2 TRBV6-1 ATRTGANTGELF
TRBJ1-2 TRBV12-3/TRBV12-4 ASRRGGQGASYGYT
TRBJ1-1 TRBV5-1 ASSGSRGFSEAF
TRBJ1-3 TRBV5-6 ASSYRTGGRRGNTIY
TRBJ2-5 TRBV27 ASSTRTGGGLGRETQY
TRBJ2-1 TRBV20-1 SASDPGATGNKQF
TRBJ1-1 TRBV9 ASSVQGSTEAF
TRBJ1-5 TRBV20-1 SARKRDLGEH
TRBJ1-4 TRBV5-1 ASSLRETGFGGEKLF
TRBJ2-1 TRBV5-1 ASSLRDTSRMQF
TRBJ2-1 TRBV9 ASSVGVGTSYNEQF
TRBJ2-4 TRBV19 ASSIGTKNIQY
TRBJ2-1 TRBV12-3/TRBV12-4 ASSQSYTYNEQF
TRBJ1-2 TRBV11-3 ASSPSPFGYGYT
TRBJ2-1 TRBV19 ASSSDLGTELLEQF
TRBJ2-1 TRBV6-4 ASHERNEQF
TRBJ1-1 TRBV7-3 ASSSHAGSTEAF
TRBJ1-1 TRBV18 ASSPRSGGQVNTEAF
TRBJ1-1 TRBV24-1 ATSGGGSSPEAF
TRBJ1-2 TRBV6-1 ASSDRGWGYT
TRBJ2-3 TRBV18 ASSPPISGGNGNTQY
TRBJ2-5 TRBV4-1 ASSQDSGVQETQY
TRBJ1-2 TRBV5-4 ASSSTGGSGYGYT
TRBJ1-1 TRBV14 ASSQGWTEAF
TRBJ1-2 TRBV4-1 ASSRDPILNYGYT
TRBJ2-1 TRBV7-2 ASSTQSGEYEQF
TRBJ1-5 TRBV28 ASRMGPARVNQPQH
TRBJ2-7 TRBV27 ASSPPGVEQY
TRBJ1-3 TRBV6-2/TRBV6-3 ASSQPGQGNTIY
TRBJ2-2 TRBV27 ASSGLFGGELF